This note documents a single T cell receptor (beta chain) sequence. This clonotype was seen a few times. Its antigen remains unidentified. Within one base of it there is no much larger clone, and no base qualities were kept. This sample was taken from a study of blood T cells in healthy people across ages (dated by TCRdb to 2014 to 2015). With respect to the entire study: In model experiments, template switching captured about one uniquely barcoded TCR beta cDNA molecule for every two T cells. Donors of different ages were randomly distributed across sequencing lanes to avoid experimental bias. To track age-related changes in TCR beta repertoire diversity, the study relied on deep sequencing normalized with unique cDNA molecular identifiers. The donors were split into four age groups: young (average around 15 years), middle-aged (39), aged (more than 60) and long-lived (about 74). Two additional independent replicas of 1 million unique cDNA reads from the same blood draw were analyzed for two donors (one aged 18 to 29 and one aged 80 or older). Overall results and qualifications from the work: Total diversity estimates from one million sequenced T cells were considered lower bounds and underestimates. There was a strong correlation between observed TCR beta diversity and the percentage of naive T cells measured by flow cytometry. Observed TCR beta diversity per million T cells fell roughly linearly with age, and a significant reduction was already apparent by age roughly 40. Because the CMV infection status of the donors was unknown, age-related changes in expanded clonotypes may potentially have been confounded. Compared with the aged group, the long-lived group had more naive CD4+ T cells, fewer expanded clones and increased TCR diversity, suggesting age selection. Because profiling used bulk unsorted PBMCs, naive and antigen-experienced compartments could not be compared conclusively.

The germline V gene (reference sequence) yields LNHNV for CDR1 and YYDKDF for CDR2. Relative to germline, V is 5 bases shorter and J is 5 bases shorter, with 16 bases between their ends. Inclusive of the bounding cysteine and phenylalanine, the CDR3 is 15 residues long. The entry retains the CDR3 DNA only, 45 bases that are in frame from base 1. Library creation used 5' RACE. Sequenced using an Illumina HiSeq 2500. A second 7 to 11 cycle PCR used a sample-barcoded 5' primer and a J-beta primer mix. A template-switch 5' adaptor carrying 12 random nucleotides introduced a unique molecular identifier onto each TCR beta cDNA molecule. Each sample yielded at least 3 million CDR3-containing paired-end reads. All of the RNA was converted into first-strand cDNA using the Mint cDNA synthesis kit, with a TRBC-specific oligonucleotide serving as the primer. Following uracil-DNA glycosylase treatment, a first 18-cycle PCR with universal primers M1SS and BC2_uni_R was performed on all cDNA. Regarding the original processing steps: Each sample was normalized by randomly selecting 1 million high-quality reads, each carrying a distinct molecular identifier. Reads with shared molecular identifiers were discarded instead of being binned into consensus sequences. MiTCR, set to a Q25 quality threshold and the strictest error-elimination algorithm, was used for CDR3 identification, clonotype clustering and error correction. A nonparametric unseen species model with Euler transformation was used to estimate a lower bound on total TCR beta diversity. Using fastp trimming at Q25 and MiXCR clonotype assembly, TCRdb reanalyzed the public sequencing data and kept in-frame beta chains. Rows merge per CDR3 protein into single entries with the most common DNA and genes. The V and J calls and clone size are TCRdb's, not the authors'. The sample table shows about 1,400,000 distinct CDR3 sequences, and 59% are seen once. The top ten clonotypes cover over 5% of the sample.

The donors were roughly 38 Caucasian individuals from Russia, aged roughly 6 to 90 years, who were systemically healthy. Roughly 9.5 milliliters of peripheral blood were drawn from each donor into EDTA-treated Vacutainer tubes. Ficoll-Paque density-gradient centrifugation was used to isolate PBMCs, with at least 7 million per sample. Trizol reagent was used to extract total RNA from the PBMCs, yielding at least 6 micrograms per sample. Naive CD45RAhigh/CD27high T cell percentages were measured by flow cytometry on a PBMC aliquot from every donor. The chain employs TRBV15 and TRBJ2-4; 6 matching bases give a weak D call of TRBD1. This receptor was taken from a man aged 18 to 29 in good health. Sequencing input: blood. The base sequence is TGTGCCACCAGCTTCCCGGGGACATCCCAAAACATTCAGTACTTC. It is translated as CATSFPGTSQNIQYF.